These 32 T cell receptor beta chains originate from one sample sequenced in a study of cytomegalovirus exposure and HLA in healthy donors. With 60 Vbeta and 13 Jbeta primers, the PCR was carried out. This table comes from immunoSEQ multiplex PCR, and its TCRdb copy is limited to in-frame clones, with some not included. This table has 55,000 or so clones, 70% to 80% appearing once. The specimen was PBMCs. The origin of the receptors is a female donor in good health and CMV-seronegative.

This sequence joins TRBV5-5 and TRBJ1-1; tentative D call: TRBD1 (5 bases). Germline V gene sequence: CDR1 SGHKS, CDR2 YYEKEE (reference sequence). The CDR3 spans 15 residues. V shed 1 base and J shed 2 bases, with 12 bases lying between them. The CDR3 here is CASSLMQGLNTEAFF. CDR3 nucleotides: TGTGCCAGCAGCTTGATGCAGGGATTAAACACTGAAGCTTTCTTT.

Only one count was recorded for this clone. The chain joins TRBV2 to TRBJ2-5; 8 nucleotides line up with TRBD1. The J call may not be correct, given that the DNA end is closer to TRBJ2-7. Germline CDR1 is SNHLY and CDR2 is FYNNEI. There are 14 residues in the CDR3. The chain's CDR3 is CASSVGRGRDEQYF. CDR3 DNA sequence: TGTGCCAGCAGTGTAGGCAGGGGGCGGGACGAGCAGTACTTC.

The CDR3, as DNA: TGTGCCAGTAGTATAGAACGCCAGTCTAGCAATCAGCCCCAGCATTTT. It specifies CASSIERQSSNQPQHF. V gene TRBV19 combines with J gene TRBJ1-5; no firm D call. The V and J ends lost 0 bases and 0 bases respectively, with 9 bases between them. The germline CDR1 and CDR2 sequences are LNHDA and SQIVND (reference sequence). The CDR3 spans 16 residues.

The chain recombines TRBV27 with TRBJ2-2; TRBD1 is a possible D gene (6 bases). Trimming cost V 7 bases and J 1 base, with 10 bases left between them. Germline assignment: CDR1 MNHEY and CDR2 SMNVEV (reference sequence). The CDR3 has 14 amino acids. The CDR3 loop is CASTDRRNTGELFF. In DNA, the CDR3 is TGTGCCAGCACCGACAGGAGGAACACCGGGGAGCTGTTTTTT.

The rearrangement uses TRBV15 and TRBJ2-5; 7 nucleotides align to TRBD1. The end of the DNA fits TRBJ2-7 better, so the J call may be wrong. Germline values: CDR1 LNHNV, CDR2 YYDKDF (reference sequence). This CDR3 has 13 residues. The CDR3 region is CATSRPGGYEQYF. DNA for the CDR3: TGTGCCACCAGCAGACCAGGGGGCTACGAGCAGTACTTC.

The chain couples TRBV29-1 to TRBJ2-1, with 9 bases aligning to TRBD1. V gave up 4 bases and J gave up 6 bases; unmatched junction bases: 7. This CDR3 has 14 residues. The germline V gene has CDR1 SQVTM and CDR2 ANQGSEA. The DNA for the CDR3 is TGCAGCGTTGGAGTACAGGGGGCTGTCAATGAGCAGTTCTTC. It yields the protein CSVGVQGAVNEQFF.

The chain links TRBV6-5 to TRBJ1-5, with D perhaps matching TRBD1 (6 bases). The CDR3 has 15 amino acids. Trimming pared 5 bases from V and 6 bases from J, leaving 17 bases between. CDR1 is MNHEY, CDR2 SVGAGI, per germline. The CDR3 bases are TGTGCCAGCAGTAGAACCACAGGGAAGGGTCAGCCCCAGCATTTT. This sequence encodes CASSRTTGKGQPQHF.

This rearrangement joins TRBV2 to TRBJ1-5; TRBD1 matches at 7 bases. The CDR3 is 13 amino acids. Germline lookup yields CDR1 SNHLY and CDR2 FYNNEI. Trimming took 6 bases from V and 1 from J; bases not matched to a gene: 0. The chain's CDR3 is CASRDRSNQPQHF. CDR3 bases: TGTGCCAGCAGGGACAGGAGCAATCAGCCCCAGCATTTT.

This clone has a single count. CDR3 residues: CASSPPTGIMSEQYF. The CDR3 nucleotides read TGTGCCAGCTCACCACCAACAGGGATAATGTCCGAGCAGTACTTC. The rearrangement uses TRBV18 and TRBJ2-7; D perhaps matches TRBD1 (6 bases). CDR1 KGHSH and CDR2 LQKENI come from the germline V gene. The CDR3 is 15 residues long. The ends were cut back, 0 bases at V and 6 bases at J, with 15 bases in the middle.

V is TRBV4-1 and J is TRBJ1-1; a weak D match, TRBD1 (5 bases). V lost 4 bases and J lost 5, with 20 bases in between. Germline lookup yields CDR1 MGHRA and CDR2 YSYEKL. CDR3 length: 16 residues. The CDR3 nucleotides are TGCGCCAGCAGCCGGGCATTGGGACGGGGGAGGACTGAAGCTTTCTTT. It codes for CASSRALGRGRTEAFF.

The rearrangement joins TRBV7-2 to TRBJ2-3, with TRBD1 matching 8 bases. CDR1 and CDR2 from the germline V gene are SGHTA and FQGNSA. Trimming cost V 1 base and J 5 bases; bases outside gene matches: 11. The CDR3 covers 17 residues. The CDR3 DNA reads TGTGCCAGCAGCTTAGGACCGGGACAGGAGTTCAGAGATACGCAGTATTTT. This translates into CASSLGPGQEFRDTQYF. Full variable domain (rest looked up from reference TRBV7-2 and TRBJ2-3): GAGVSQSPSNKVTEKGKDVELRCDPISGHTALYWYRQSLGQGLEFLIYFQGNSAPDKSGLPSDRFSAERTGGSVSTLTIQRTQQEDSAVYLCASSLGPGQEFRDTQYFGPGTRLTVL.

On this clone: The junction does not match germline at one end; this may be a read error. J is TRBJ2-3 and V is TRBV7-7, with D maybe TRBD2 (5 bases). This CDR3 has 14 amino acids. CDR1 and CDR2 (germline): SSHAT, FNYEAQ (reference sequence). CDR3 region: CASSGTTSGGTQYF. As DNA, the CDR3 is TGTGCTAGCAGCGGAACCACTTCAGGAGGAACGCAGTATTTT.

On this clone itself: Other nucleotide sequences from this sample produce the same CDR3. CDR3 loop: CASSLAGVGTDTQYF. CDR3 DNA: TGCGCCAGCAGCTTGGCGGGGGTTGGCACAGATACGCAGTATTTT. The chain combines TRBV5-1 with TRBJ2-3; possible D gene TRBD2, 6 bases. The CDR3 is made up of 15 amino acids. Germline CDR1 is SGHRS and CDR2 is YFSETQ. V was shortened by 0 bases and J by 1 base, with 9 bases between the two germline ends. Based on the CDR3 plus reference TRBV5-1 and TRBJ2-3, the full variable domain is KAGVTQTPRYLIKTRGQQVTLSCSPISGHRSVSWYQQTPGQGLQFLFEYFSETQRNKGNFPGRFSGRQFSNSRSEMNVSTLELGDSALYLCASSLAGVGTDTQYFGPGTRLTVL.

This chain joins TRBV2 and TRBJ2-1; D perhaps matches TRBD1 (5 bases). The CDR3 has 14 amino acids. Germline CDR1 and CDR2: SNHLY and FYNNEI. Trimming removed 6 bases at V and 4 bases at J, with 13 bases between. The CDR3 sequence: CASRTVPQYNEQFF. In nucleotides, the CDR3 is TGTGCCAGCAGGACAGTACCCCAATACAATGAGCAGTTCTTC.

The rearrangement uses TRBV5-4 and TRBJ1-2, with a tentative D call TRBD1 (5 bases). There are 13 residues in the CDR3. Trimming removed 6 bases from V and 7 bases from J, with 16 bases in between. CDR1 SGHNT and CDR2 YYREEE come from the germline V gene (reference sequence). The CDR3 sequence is CASTRRGECGYTF. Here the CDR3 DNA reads TGTGCCAGCACTCGACGGGGGGAGTGTGGCTACACCTTC.

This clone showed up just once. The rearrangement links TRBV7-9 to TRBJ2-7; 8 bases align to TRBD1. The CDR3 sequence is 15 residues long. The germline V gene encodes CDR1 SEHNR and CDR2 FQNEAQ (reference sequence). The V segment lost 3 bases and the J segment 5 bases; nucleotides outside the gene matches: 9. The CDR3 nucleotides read TGTGCCAGCAGCTTTGGGGGGACAGGAGGGAACGAGCAGTACTTC. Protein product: CASSFGGTGGNEQYF.

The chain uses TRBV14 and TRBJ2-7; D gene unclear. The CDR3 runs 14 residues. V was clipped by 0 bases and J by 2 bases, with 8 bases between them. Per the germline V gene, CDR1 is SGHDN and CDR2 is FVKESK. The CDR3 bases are TGTGCCAGCAGCCAAGATCCGGGTCCCTACGAGCAGTACTTC. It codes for CASSQDPGPYEQYF. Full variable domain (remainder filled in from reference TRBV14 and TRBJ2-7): EAGVTQFPSHSVIEKGQTVTLRCDPISGHDNLYWYRRVMGKEIKFLLHFVKESKQDESGMPNNRFLAERTGGTYSTLKVQPAELEDSGVYFCASSQDPGPYEQYFGPGTRLTVT.

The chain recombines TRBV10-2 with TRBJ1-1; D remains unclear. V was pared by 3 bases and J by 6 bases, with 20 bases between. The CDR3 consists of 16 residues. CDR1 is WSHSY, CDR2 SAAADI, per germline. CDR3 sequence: CASSDPPGRGRAEAFF. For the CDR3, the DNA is TGCGCCAGCAGTGACCCCCCTGGGAGAGGTAGGGCTGAAGCTTTCTTT.

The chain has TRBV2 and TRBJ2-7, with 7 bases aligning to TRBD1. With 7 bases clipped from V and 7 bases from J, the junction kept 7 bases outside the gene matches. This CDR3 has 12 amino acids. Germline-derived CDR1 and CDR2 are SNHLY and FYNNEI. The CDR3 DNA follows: TGTGCCAGCACCAAACAGGGGTGGGAGCAGTACTTC. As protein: CASTKQGWEQYF.

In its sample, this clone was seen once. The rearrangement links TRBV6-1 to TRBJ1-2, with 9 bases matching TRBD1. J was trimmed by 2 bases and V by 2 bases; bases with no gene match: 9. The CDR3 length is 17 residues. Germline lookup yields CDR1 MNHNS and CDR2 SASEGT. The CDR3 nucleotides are TGTGCCAGCAGTGAACGCCGGACAGGGGACGTAAACTATGGCTACACCTTC. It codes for CASSERRTGDVNYGYTF.

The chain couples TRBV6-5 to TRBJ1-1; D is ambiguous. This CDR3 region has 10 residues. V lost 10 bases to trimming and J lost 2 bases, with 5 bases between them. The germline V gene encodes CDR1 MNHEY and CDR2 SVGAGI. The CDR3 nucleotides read TGTGCCACCTATAACACTGAAGCTTTCTTT. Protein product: CATYNTEAFF.

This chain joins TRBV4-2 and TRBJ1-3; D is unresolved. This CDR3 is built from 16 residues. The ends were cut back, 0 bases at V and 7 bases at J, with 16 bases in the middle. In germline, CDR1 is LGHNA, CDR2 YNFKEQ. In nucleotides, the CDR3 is TGTGCCAGCAGCCAAGATCTGACTGGTTATGCGAACACCATATATTTT. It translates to CASSQDLTGYANTIYF.

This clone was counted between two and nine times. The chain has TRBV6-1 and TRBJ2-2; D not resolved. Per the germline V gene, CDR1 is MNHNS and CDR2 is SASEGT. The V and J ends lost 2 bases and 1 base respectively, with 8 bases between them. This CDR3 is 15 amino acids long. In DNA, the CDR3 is TGTGCCAGCAGTGAATACCACTTGAACACCGGGGAGCTGTTTTTT. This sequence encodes CASSEYHLNTGELFF.

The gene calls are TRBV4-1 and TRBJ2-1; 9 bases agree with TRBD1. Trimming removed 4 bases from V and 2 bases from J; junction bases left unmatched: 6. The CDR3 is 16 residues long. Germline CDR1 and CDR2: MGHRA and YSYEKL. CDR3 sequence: CASSLSWDRAYNEQFF. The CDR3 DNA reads TGCGCCAGCAGCCTTTCCTGGGACAGGGCCTACAATGAGCAGTTCTTC.

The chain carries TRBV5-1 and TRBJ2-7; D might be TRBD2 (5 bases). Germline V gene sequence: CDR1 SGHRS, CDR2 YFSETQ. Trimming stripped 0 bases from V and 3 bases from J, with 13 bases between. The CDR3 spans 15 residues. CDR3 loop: CASSLVGGPGYEQYF. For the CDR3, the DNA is TGCGCCAGCAGCTTGGTAGGAGGACCAGGCTACGAGCAGTACTTC.

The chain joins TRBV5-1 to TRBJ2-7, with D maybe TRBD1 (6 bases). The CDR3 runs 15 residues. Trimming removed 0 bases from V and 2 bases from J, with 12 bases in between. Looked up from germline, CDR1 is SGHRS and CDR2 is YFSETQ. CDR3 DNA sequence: TGCGCCAGCAGCTTGGAAAAGGGGGATCCCTACGAGCAGTACTTC. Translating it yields CASSLEKGDPYEQYF.

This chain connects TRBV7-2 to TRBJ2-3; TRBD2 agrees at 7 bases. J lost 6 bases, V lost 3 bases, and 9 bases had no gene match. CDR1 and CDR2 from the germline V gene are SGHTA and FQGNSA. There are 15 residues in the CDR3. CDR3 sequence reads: CASSFPPGGGDTQYF. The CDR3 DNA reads TGTGCCAGCAGCTTCCCCCCGGGGGGAGGCGATACGCAGTATTTT.

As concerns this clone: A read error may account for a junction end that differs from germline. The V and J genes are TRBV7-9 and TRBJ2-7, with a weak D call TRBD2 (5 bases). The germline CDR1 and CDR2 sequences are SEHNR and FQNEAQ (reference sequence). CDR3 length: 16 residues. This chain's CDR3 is CSSSAPRAAASYEQYF. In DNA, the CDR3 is TGTTCCAGCAGCGCCCCCCGGGCAGCGGCCTCCTACGAGCAGTACTTC.

The CDR3 coding sequence is TGTGCCAGCAGTGAATTAGGGACAGGACCCGAAAACTATGGCTACACCTTC. Translating gives CASSELGTGPENYGYTF. The chain carries TRBV25-1 and TRBJ1-2; TRBD1 matches 8 bases. The CDR3 contains 17 residues. CDR1 MGHDK and CDR2 SYGVNS come from the germline V gene. Trimming took 1 base from V and 2 from J; bases not matched to a gene: 9.

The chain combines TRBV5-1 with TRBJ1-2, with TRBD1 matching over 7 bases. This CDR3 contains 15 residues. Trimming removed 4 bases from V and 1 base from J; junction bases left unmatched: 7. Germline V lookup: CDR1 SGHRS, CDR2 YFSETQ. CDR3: CASSLGQPSNYGYTF. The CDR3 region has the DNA TGCGCCAGCAGCCTGGGACAGCCAAGTAACTATGGCTACACCTTC. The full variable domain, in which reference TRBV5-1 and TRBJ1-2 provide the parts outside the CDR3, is KAGVTQTPRYLIKTRGQQVTLSCSPISGHRSVSWYQQTPGQGLQFLFEYFSETQRNKGNFPGRFSGRQFSNSRSEMNVSTLELGDSALYLCASSLGQPSNYGYTFGSGTRLTVV.

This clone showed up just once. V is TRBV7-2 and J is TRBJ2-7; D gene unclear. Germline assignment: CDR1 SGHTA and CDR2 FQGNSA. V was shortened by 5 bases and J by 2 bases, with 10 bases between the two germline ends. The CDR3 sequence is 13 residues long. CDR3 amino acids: CASSVTVPYEQYF. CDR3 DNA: TGTGCCAGCAGCGTGACTGTCCCCTACGAGCAGTACTTC. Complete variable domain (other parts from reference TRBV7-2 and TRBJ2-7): GAGVSQSPSNKVTEKGKDVELRCDPISGHTALYWYRQSLGQGLEFLIYFQGNSAPDKSGLPSDRFSAERTGGSVSTLTIQRTQQEDSAVYLCASSVTVPYEQYFGPGTRLTVT.

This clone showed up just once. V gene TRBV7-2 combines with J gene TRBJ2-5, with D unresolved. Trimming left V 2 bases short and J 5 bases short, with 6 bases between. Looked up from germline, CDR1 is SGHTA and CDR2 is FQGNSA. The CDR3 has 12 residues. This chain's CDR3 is CASSLYIETQYF. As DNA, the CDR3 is TGTGCCAGCAGCTTATATATTGAGACCCAGTACTTC.